This T cell receptor (beta chain) was captured by sequencing in a study of blood T cell repertoires in COVID-19. This clone was seen once. As originally analysed: Reference gene primer amplification in the assay estimated nucleated cell counts. Measured with immunoSEQ multiplex PCR; TCRdb has only the in-frame clones, and not every one. V, J and clone size reflect that table, while D and trimming were determined from the DNA. The sample carries almost 300,000 clones, around 87% recorded once. Trimming shortened V by 6 bases and J by 0 bases, and 15 bases separated the two germline ends. The CDR3 loop spans 17 amino acids. Germline values: CDR1 KGHSH, CDR2 LQKENI.

Sequenced sample: peripheral blood. This TCR was recovered from a man aged 65 to 79 with acute or convalescent COVID-19. This sequence joins TRBV18 and TRBJ2-6, with a tentative D call TRBD1 (6 bases). Written as DNA, the CDR3 is TGTGCCAGCTCGCCCGGGACAATCCTCTCTGGGGCCAACGTCCTGACTTTC. Its protein product is CASSPGTILSGANVLTF. Filled out from reference TRBV18 and TRBJ2-6, the complete variable domain reads NAGVMQNPRHLVRRRGQEARLRCSPMKGHSHVYWYRQLPEEGLKFMVYLQKENIIDESGMPKERFSAEFPKEGPSILRIQQVVRGDSAAYFCASSPGTILSGANVLTFGAGSRLTVL.